These 2 T cell receptor beta chains came from one sample sequenced in a study of radiotherapy plus CTLA-4 blockade in lung cancer. Using immunoSEQ multiplex PCR, the repertoire was profiled, and TCRdb retains in-frame clones only, with some absent. The sample lists under 35,000 clones, under 85% occurring once. Sequencing was performed on peripheral blood, taken from a patient treated with radiotherapy plus ipilimumab. These TCRs come from a human donor with non-small cell lung cancer whose response to radiotherapy plus ipilimumab could not be evaluated.

This clone was seen more than once but under ten times. The CDR3 loop is CASSETRGNTIYF. The CDR3 region has the DNA TGTGCCAGCAGTGAAACTCGTGGAAACACCATATATTTT. J is TRBJ1-3 and V is TRBV6-1; unclear D gene. Germline V gene data show CDR1 as MNHNS and CDR2 as SASEGT. The CDR3 sequence is 13 residues long. V was clipped by 2 bases and J by 3 bases, with 5 bases between them.

This clone was seen more than once but under ten times. V usage is TRBV6-1 and J usage is TRBJ2-3; D possibly corresponds to TRBD2 (6 bases). V lost 1 base and J lost 4, with 12 bases in between. From germline, CDR1 is MNHNS and CDR2 SASEGT. The length of the CDR3 is 15 residues. The CDR3 DNA reads TGTGCCAGCAGTGAAGGGCCTAGCGATCCAGATACGCAGTATTTT. Amino acids: CASSEGPSDPDTQYF.